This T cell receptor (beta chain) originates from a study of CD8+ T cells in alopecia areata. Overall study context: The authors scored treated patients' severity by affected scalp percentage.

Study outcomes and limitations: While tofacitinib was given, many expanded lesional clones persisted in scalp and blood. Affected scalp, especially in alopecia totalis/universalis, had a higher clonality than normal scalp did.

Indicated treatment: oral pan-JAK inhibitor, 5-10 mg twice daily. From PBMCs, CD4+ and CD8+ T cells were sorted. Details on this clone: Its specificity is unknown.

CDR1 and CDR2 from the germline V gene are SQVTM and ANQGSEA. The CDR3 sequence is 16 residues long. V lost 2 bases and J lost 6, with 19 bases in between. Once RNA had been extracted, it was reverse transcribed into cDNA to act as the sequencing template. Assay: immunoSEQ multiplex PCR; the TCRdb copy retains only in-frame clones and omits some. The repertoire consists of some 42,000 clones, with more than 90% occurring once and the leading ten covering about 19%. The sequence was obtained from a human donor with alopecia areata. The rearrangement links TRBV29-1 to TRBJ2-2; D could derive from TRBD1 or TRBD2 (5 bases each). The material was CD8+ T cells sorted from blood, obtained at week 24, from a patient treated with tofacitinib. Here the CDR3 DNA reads TGCAGCGTTGAACCTAAGGGCAAGAGGGGTTCCGGGGAGCTGTTTTTT. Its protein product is CSVEPKGKRGSGELFF.